The 5 T cell receptor beta chains in this list originate from one sample, sequenced in a study of vaccination effects on CD4 cells after COVID-19. Their recognized antigens are unknown. The table came from immunoSEQ multiplex PCR; TCRdb's copy has only in-frame clones and leaves some out. The sample consists of 20,000 to 30,000 clones, 77% of them appearing once. Peptide-pool stimulation followed by sequencing identified expanded antigen-specific CD4+ clonotypes in the ViraFEST assay. Cells that had been cultured for 10 days were the source of isolated CD4+ T cells. The person had a PCR-confirmed SARS-CoV-2 infection during March to December 2020. The specimen comprised CD4+ T cells from PBMCs cultured with HCoV-NL63 spike peptides, sampled before COVID-19 vaccination. These receptors were taken from a human donor who had a prior SARS-CoV-2 infection.

The chain links TRBV28 to TRBJ2-5; tentatively, D is TRBD1 or TRBD2 (5 bases each). This CDR3 is built from 15 residues. Germline values: CDR1 MDHEN, CDR2 SYDVKM. Trimming removed 6 bases at V and 4 bases at J, with 18 bases between. CDR3 region: CASSPGASPRETQYF. The DNA for the CDR3 is TGTGCCAGCAGCCCCGGGGCTAGTCCGAGAGAGACCCAGTACTTC.

This chain uses TRBV7-6 with TRBJ2-7; TRBD1 is a possible D gene (6 bases). The CDR3 has 16 amino acids. Per germline, CDR1 SGHVS and CDR2 FNYEAQ. Trimming left V 1 base short and J 7 bases short, with 20 bases between. DNA for the CDR3: TGTGCCAGCAGCTTAGAACAGGGCCCCCCGAGGGGAGAGCAGTACTTC. Translation gives CASSLEQGPPRGEQYF.

The V and J genes are TRBV19 and TRBJ2-7; a weak D match, TRBD2 (5 bases). Germline V gene sequence: CDR1 LNHDA, CDR2 SQIVND (reference sequence). V was cut by 2 bases and J by 6 bases, with 14 bases left in between. This CDR3 contains 14 residues. The CDR3 nucleotides read TGTGCCAGTAGTATATCAGGAGGCCGGGCCGAGCAGTACTTC. It specifies CASSISGGRAEQYF.

The chain carries TRBV20-1 and TRBJ2-7; 9 bases match TRBD1. The CDR3 is 14 amino acids. The V and J ends lost 3 bases and 3 bases, in that order; junction bases with no gene match: 6. Germline V gene data show CDR1 as DFQATT and CDR2 as SNEGSKA (reference sequence). The CDR3 coding sequence is TGCAGTGCTAGTTCGCGACAGGGGGGCTACGAGCAGTACTTC. It encodes CSASSRQGGYEQYF.

The V call is TRBV19, the J call TRBJ1-4; D call uncertain. V lost 3 bases and J lost 0, with 14 bases in between. CDR1 is LNHDA, CDR2 SQIVND, per germline (reference sequence). The CDR3 length is 17 residues. The CDR3: CASSISGQLSTNEKLFF. In nucleotides, the CDR3 is TGTGCCAGTAGTATCTCCGGGCAACTTTCAACTAATGAAAAACTGTTTTTT. The full variable domain, its missing parts supplied by reference TRBV19 and TRBJ1-4, is DGGITQSPKYLFRKEGQNVTLSCEQNLNHDAMYWYRQDPGQGLRLIYYSQIVNDFQKGDIAEGYSVSREKKESFPLTVTSAQKNPTAFYLCASSISGQLSTNEKLFFGSGTQLSVL.